This T cell receptor beta chain was retrieved from a study of T cells in Graves' hyperthyroidism and ophthalmopathy. Thyroid ultrasound, orbital computed tomography, clinical symptoms, and serum thyroxine and TRAb underpinned diagnoses. PBMCs were obtained from approximately 10 ml fresh peripheral blood. This CDR3 region has 14 residues. J gave up 4 bases and V 6 bases, and 9 bases lay outside the gene matches. The germline CDR1 and CDR2 sequences are DFQATT and SNEGSKA (reference sequence). This clonotype was seen many times. The CDR3 regions of TCR beta were amplified from RNA transcripts. A set of HTBI primers served as the primers for a first-round RT-PCR of the TCR CDR3. TCRdb recomputed calls from the multiplex PCR reads with MiXCR, one row per CDR3 protein. The sample holds 400,000 to 550,000 distinct CDR3 sequences, around 22% seen once.

V is TRBV20-1 and J is TRBJ1-5; TRBD1 agrees at 7 bases. Sequenced sample: blood. The TCR sequence derives from a woman aged 30 to 39 with Graves' ophthalmopathy. The CDR3 sequence is CSAAPLQGNQPQHF. CDR3 coding DNA: TGCAGTGCGGCCCCGTTACAGGGGAATCAGCCCCAGCATTTT.